This T cell receptor beta chain derives from a study of T cells after posttransplantation cyclophosphamide. With respect to this clone: The antigen remains undetermined.

The germline V gene encodes CDR1 MGHRA and CDR2 YSYEKL. The length of the CDR3 is 15 residues. V dropped 1 base and J dropped 1 base, with 9 bases sitting between them. Libraries were prepared by immunoSEQ multiplex PCR; TCRdb keeps only in-frame clonotypes and omits some of them. The sample consists of 12,000 to 15,000 clones, roughly 80% of them appearing once. Broader study findings: Later post-transplant blood repertoires were often dominated by donor CD8+ memory clones. TRB clonality was highly associated with recipient CMV seropositivity and reactivation. Blood and skin or GI T cell repertoires showed limited TRB overlap.

The sequence derives from a man in his fifties or sixties. This chain uses TRBV4-1 with TRBJ2-3; D perhaps matches TRBD2 (5 bases). The sequenced sample was memory CD4+ T cells sorted from PBMCs. The CDR3, as DNA: TGCGCCAGCAGCCAAGGGGAGTGGGGCACAGATACGCAGTATTTT. Its translation: CASSQGEWGTDTQYF.